The 10 T cell receptor beta chains below come from one sample, sequenced in a study of early T cells in non-severe SARS-CoV-2 infection. TCRdb itself ran the 5' RACE reads through MiXCR, one entry per CDR3 protein. The sample carries about 35,000 distinct CDR3 sequences, about 5.5% recorded once. The sequencing used whole blood, collected at baseline. All receptors come from an adult who was a healthcare worker with PCR-confirmed SARS-CoV-2 infection or an uninfected control (not recorded which).

This chain's CDR3 is CASSTSGGDTDTQYF. CDR3 DNA: TGTGCCAGCAGTACCAGCGGGGGGGACACAGATACGCAGTATTTT. The chain couples TRBV6-2 or TRBV6-3 to TRBJ2-3, with 10 bases lining up with TRBD2. The CDR3 runs 15 residues. V lost 5 bases to trimming and J lost 2 bases; unmatched junction nucleotides: 4. CDR1 and CDR2 from the germline V gene are MNHEY and SVGEGT.

This clonotype was detected a few times. The V and J genes are TRBV29-1 and TRBJ1-2, with D possibly being TRBD1 (5 bases). Trimming shortened V by 8 bases and J by 6 bases, and 16 bases separated the two germline ends. CDR1 and CDR2 from the germline V gene are SQVTM and ANQGSEA. The CDR3 sequence is 12 residues long. In DNA, the CDR3 is TGCAGCTCCTCCTTGGGGGACCATGGCTACACCTTC. This codes for CSSSLGDHGYTF.

This clonotype was recorded at least ten times. The chain links TRBV27 to TRBJ1-6, with D perhaps matching TRBD1 (5 bases). V was shortened by 5 bases and J by 10 bases, with 21 bases between the two germline ends. The CDR3 runs to 16 residues. The V gene's germline CDR1 is MNHEY and CDR2 SMNVEV (reference sequence). This CDR3 reads CASSPRVQGSGSPLHF. CDR3 coding DNA: TGTGCCAGCAGTCCCCGTGTTCAGGGTTCGGGATCACCCCTCCACTTT.

CDR3 in DNA: TGTGCCATCAGAGGACAGTCGAACACCGGGGAGCTGTTTTTT. Translating it yields CAIRGQSNTGELFF. V usage is TRBV10-3 and J usage is TRBJ2-2; D is perhaps TRBD1 (6 bases). The CDR3 consists of 14 residues. Trimming removed 6 bases at V and 0 bases at J, with 8 bases between. The germline CDR1 and CDR2 sequences are ENHRY and SYGVKD.

To note about this clonotype: A clone one base away is much larger, so this may be a read error. The CDR3 does not close with the conserved phenylalanine or tryptophan, likely indicating a read error. The V gene is TRBV10-1, the J gene TRBJ2-5, with unresolved D. Trimming took 6 bases from V and 5 from J, leaving 1 base between them. Germline-derived CDR1 and CDR2 are WNHNN and SYGVQD (reference sequence). The CDR3 sequence is 9 residues long. The CDR3 reads CASRETQYY. CDR3 bases: TGCGCCAGCAGGGAGACCCAGTACTAC.

This clonotype was seen ten or more times. The chain recombines TRBV7-2 with TRBJ2-5; D assignment may be TRBD1 or TRBD2 (6 bases each). V was cut by 6 bases and J by 2 bases, with 19 bases left in between. The CDR3 is 16 residues long. The germline V gene encodes CDR1 SGHTA and CDR2 FQGNSA. In DNA form, the CDR3 reads TGTGCCAGCAGTAGAGATCACAGGGAGGCACAAGAGACCCAGTACTTC. Translating gives CASSRDHREAQETQYF.

This clonotype was found a few times. The J gene is TRBJ1-1, the V gene TRBV27; 8 nucleotides align to TRBD1. V lost 3 bases to trimming and J lost 1 base; unmatched junction nucleotides: 7. Germline V gives CDR1 MNHEY, CDR2 SMNVEV (reference sequence). This CDR3 is built from 16 residues. The CDR3: CASSLSGGARNTEAFF. The CDR3 coding sequence is TGTGCCAGCAGTTTGTCAGGGGGCGCGAGGAACACTGAAGCTTTCTTT.

This clonotype was observed many times. The chain has TRBV27 and TRBJ2-3, with TRBD1 as a possible D gene (5 bases). Per the germline V gene, CDR1 is MNHEY and CDR2 is SMNVEV (reference sequence). The CDR3 runs 14 residues. Trimming took off 3 bases at V and 6 bases at J, with 13 bases between the two ends. CDR3 DNA sequence: TGTGCCAGCAGTTTTGTACAGGTCGACGATACGCAGTATTTT. Its protein is CASSFVQVDDTQYF.

This clonotype was detected many times. The V call is TRBV6-6, the J call TRBJ1-1; D not resolved. Germline V gives CDR1 MNHNY, CDR2 SVGAGI (reference sequence). V was cut by 6 bases and J by 0 bases, with 8 bases left in between. The CDR3 runs to 13 residues. The CDR3 DNA reads as TGTGCCAGCAGACCGGGCATGAACACTGAAGCTTTCTTT. Its protein product is CASRPGMNTEAFF.

This clonotype occurred many times. The chain joins TRBV29-1 to TRBJ2-2, with 9 bases matching TRBD1. The germline CDR1 and CDR2 sequences are SQVTM and ANQGSEA. With V trimmed by 7 bases and J by 6 bases, 3 bases remained unmatched. CDR3 length: 12 amino acids. CDR3 loop: CSGDRVPGELFF. The CDR3 DNA reads as TGCAGCGGGGACAGGGTCCCCGGGGAGCTGTTTTTT.